One and the same sample provided the 26 T cell receptor beta chains below, sequenced in a study of blood T cells in healthy people across ages. Using a J-beta primer mix together with a sample-barcoded 5' primer, a second PCR was run for roughly 6 to 11 cycles. Each CDR3 protein is one row after TCRdb ran MiXCR on the 5' RACE reads. The data hold around 1,900,000 distinct CDR3 sequences, with around 42% observed a single time. Material for sequencing was blood. Source of these receptors: a human donor in good health.

This sequence joins TRBV20-1 and TRBJ2-6; TRBD1 matches at 7 bases. The CDR3 sequence is 18 residues long. V shed 5 bases and J 0 bases; nucleotides not matched to a gene: 13. The V gene's germline CDR1 is DFQATT and CDR2 SNEGSKA (reference sequence). CDR3 sequence: CSAGGTGAISSGANVLTF. The DNA for the CDR3 is TGCAGTGCTGGCGGAACAGGGGCTATATCCTCTGGGGCCAACGTCCTGACTTTC.

CDR3 sequence reads: CASSLGGRGGAPDTQYF. In DNA form, the CDR3 reads TGTGCCAGCAGCTTAGGAGGGCGGGGCGGAGCCCCAGATACGCAGTATTTT. The chain joins TRBV7-2 to TRBJ2-3; D is possibly TRBD2 (6 bases). Germline assignment: CDR1 SGHTA and CDR2 FQGNSA. Trimming pared 1 base from V and 4 bases from J, leaving 18 bases between. The CDR3 has 17 amino acids.

This chain uses TRBV7-9 with TRBJ1-2; a weak D match, TRBD1 (5 bases). The CDR3 is made up of 18 amino acids. CDR1 and CDR2 (germline): SEHNR, FQNEAQ (reference sequence). Trimming removed 4 bases at V and 0 bases at J, with 21 bases between. CDR3 region: CASSSLGGGIRANYGYTF. The CDR3 coding sequence is TGTGCCAGCAGCTCATTGGGTGGGGGGATACGCGCTAACTATGGCTACACCTTC.

A note on this clonotype: This CDR3 is missing its conserved last phenylalanine or tryptophan, likely due to a read error. It is unclear where the CDR3 begins or ends on the DNA, so no DNA is shown, and the CDR3 is as TCRdb lists it. The V call is TRBV21-1, the J call TRBJ2-5; the DNA was not compared with TRBD2, the D call given in the table. TRBV21-1 is classified as a pseudogene. The length of the CDR3 is 16 amino acids, counting both ends. The CDR3 here is CASSTLAGGPEETQYS.

This clonotype was detected only a few times. This chain connects TRBV10-3 to TRBJ2-7; D might be TRBD2 (5 bases). The CDR3 length is 14 residues. The germline CDR1 and CDR2 sequences are ENHRY and SYGVKD. V lost 1 base, J lost 2 bases, and 9 bases lay in between. This CDR3 reads CAISEYGGPYEQYF. The CDR3 bases are TGTGCCATCAGTGAGTACGGCGGGCCCTACGAGCAGTACTTC.

This clonotype was picked up one time. This chain uses TRBV3-1 with TRBJ1-2; D call uncertain. Germline CDR1 reads LGHDT; CDR2 reads YNNKEL (reference sequence). V lost 4 bases and J 5 bases, leaving 14 bases between the germline ends. The CDR3 runs 14 residues. Here the CDR3 reads CASSPTSAPYGYTF. The CDR3 DNA reads TGTGCCAGCAGCCCAACTTCAGCCCCGTATGGCTACACCTTC.

The rearrangement links TRBV6-1 to TRBJ1-2; 9 nucleotides match TRBD1. The CDR3 is made up of 16 amino acids. Trimming at V came to 6 bases and at J to 11 bases, leaving 19 bases not matched to a gene. Germline-derived CDR1 and CDR2 are MNHNS and SASEGT. The CDR3 region has the DNA TGTGCCAGCAGGAGGGGTACAGGGGGCCCCGCGTCGGGTTACACCTTC. This sequence encodes CASRRGTGGPASGYTF.

The chain has TRBV7-2 and TRBJ1-2; the D gene is possibly TRBD1 (6 bases). Germline V gives CDR1 SGHTA, CDR2 FQGNSA. V lost 1 base and J 10 bases, leaving 10 bases between the germline ends. This CDR3 is built from 12 residues. The CDR3 region is CASSLEVGAYTF. The CDR3 DNA sequence: TGTGCCAGCAGCTTAGAGGTGGGGGCCTACACCTTC. The whole variable domain, remainder taken from reference TRBV7-2 and TRBJ1-2, is GAGVSQSPSNKVTEKGKDVELRCDPISGHTALYWYRQSLGQGLEFLIYFQGNSAPDKSGLPSDRFSAERTGGSVSTLTIQRTQQEDSAVYLCASSLEVGAYTFGSGTRLTVV.

This clonotype was seen more than once but under ten times. This chain joins TRBV7-3 and TRBJ2-1, with 7 bases fitting TRBD2. Germline assignment: CDR1 SGHTA and CDR2 FQGTGA. The CDR3 extends over 13 amino acids. V lost 5 bases, J lost 5 bases, and 3 bases stayed unmatched. CDR3 bases: TGTGCCAGCAGCGTAGGGACTAACAATGAGCAGTTCTTC. Translated, it gives CASSVGTNNEQFF.

This clonotype was seen a handful of times. Because the CDR3's place on the DNA is in doubt, the DNA is left out and the CDR3 is given as listed by TCRdb. The chain recombines TRBV27 with TRBJ2-7; TRBD1, the D gene given by the table, was not confirmed from the DNA. The CDR3 comprises 18 residues, both ends counted. CDR1 is MNHEY, CDR2 SMNVEV, per germline (reference sequence). This CDR3 is CASSLFGTGYFGDGEQYF.

The genes are TRBV6-6 and TRBJ1-5, with TRBD1 matching over 8 bases. The junction had 8 bases not matched to a gene; V was cut back by 8 bases and J by 2 bases. The germline V gene encodes CDR1 MNHNY and CDR2 SVGAGI (reference sequence). The CDR3 contains 15 residues. As DNA, the CDR3 is TGTGCCAGCGGCCCGACAGGGGTCGGCAATCAGCCCCAGCATTTT. As protein: CASGPTGVGNQPQHF.

The V and J genes are TRBV7-6 and TRBJ2-3, with a possible D match to TRBD2 (5 bases). From germline, CDR1 is SGHVS and CDR2 FNYEAQ. CDR3 length equals 15 residues. Trimming cost V 1 base and J 2 bases, with 10 bases left between them. In DNA, the CDR3 is TGTGCCAGCAGCTTAGATACTAGGAACACAGATACGCAGTATTTT. Its protein is CASSLDTRNTDTQYF. Based on the CDR3 plus reference TRBV7-6 and TRBJ2-3, the full variable domain is GAGVSQSPRYKVTKRGQDVALRCDPISGHVSLYWYRQALGQGPEFLTYFNYEAQQDKSGLPNDRFSAERPEGSISTLTIQRTEQRDSAMYRCASSLDTRNTDTQYFGPGTRLTVL.

The rearrangement links TRBV25-1 to TRBJ2-1, with TRBD2 matching 15 bases. The CDR3 spans 21 residues. V lost 5 bases to trimming and J lost 1 base; unmatched junction nucleotides: 15. Germline V gives CDR1 MGHDK, CDR2 SYGVNS. The CDR3 bases are TGTGCCAGCAGTTCTACGCGGACTAGCGGGGGGGCAGGAAAGTCCTACAATGAGCAGTTCTTC. As protein: CASSSTRTSGGAGKSYNEQFF. Full variable domain (remainder filled in from reference TRBV25-1 and TRBJ2-1): EADIYQTPRYLVIGTGKKITLECSQTMGHDKMYWYQQDPGMELHLIHYSYGVNSTEKGDLSSESTVSRIRTEHFPLTLESARPSHTSQYLCASSSTRTSGGAGKSYNEQFFGPGTRLTVL.

The chain links TRBV25-1 to TRBJ1-1; TRBD1 agrees at 7 bases. V lost 3 bases and J lost 4; bases outside the gene matches: 5. CDR1 is MGHDK and CDR2 is SYGVNS in the germline V gene. CDR3 length: 14 residues. CDR3 DNA: TGTGCCAGCAGTGACCCCGGGGACAGCACTGAAGCTTTCTTT. This sequence encodes CASSDPGDSTEAFF.

For this clonotype: A read error may produce the germline difference seen at one junction end. The rearrangement uses TRBV5-6 and TRBJ2-7; TRBD2 matches 7 bases. The CDR3 is 14 amino acids. CDR1 SGHDT and CDR2 YYEEEE come from the germline V gene. CDR3 region: CASSFRGGPYERYF. The DNA for the CDR3 is TGTGCCAGCAGCTTCCGCGGGGGTCCCTACGAGCGGTACTTC.

This chain links TRBV11-2 with TRBJ2-3, with D possibly being TRBD2 (5 bases). The V gene lost 4 bases and the J gene lost 2 bases, with 16 bases spanning the gap. The CDR3 runs to 16 residues. CDR1 is SGHAT, CDR2 FQNNGV, per germline. The CDR3 loop reads CASSSPGVGITDTQYF. CDR3 DNA: TGTGCCAGCAGCTCCCCCGGGGTGGGGATCACAGATACGCAGTATTTT.

In the case of this clonotype: Since a much larger clone is just one base distant, this may be a read error. V gene TRBV29-1 combines with J gene TRBJ2-1; the match to TRBD1 covers 8 bases. The J call may be faulty, since TRBJ2-7 better matches the DNA end. Germline CDR1 and CDR2: SQVTM and ANQGSEA. This CDR3 is 15 amino acids long. The CDR3 DNA follows: TGCAGCATACTGACAGGGGCCAGCTCCTACAATGAGCAGTACTTC. It encodes CSILTGASSYNEQYF.

This clonotype turned up a few times. The chain is built from TRBV28 and TRBJ1-2, with TRBD1 matching over 8 bases. The germline V gene has CDR1 MDHEN and CDR2 SYDVKM. V shed 6 bases, J shed 4 bases, and the junction held 4 bases outside the gene matches. The CDR3 is 13 residues long. CDR3 nucleotide sequence: TGTGCCAGCAGGTTGGGACAGGTCTATGGCTACACCTTC. Its translation: CASRLGQVYGYTF.

The chain couples TRBV27 to TRBJ2-7; TRBD1 agrees at 8 bases. Germline V gene sequence: CDR1 MNHEY, CDR2 SMNVEV (reference sequence). The junction had 7 bases not matched to a gene; V was cut back by 5 bases and J by 1 base. The CDR3 has 15 amino acids. This CDR3 reads CASSITGGSSYEQYF. The CDR3 DNA reads as TGTGCCAGCAGTATAACAGGGGGATCATCCTACGAGCAGTACTTC.

This clonotype turned up a few times. The chain combines TRBV15 with TRBJ1-6; D not certain. The CDR3 loop spans 13 amino acids. V shed 8 bases and J shed 4 bases, with 9 bases lying between them. CDR1 is LNHNV, CDR2 YYDKDF, per germline (reference sequence). DNA for the CDR3: TGTGCCACCCTGGGTGGTTATAATTCACCCCTCCACTTT. This translates into CATLGGYNSPLHF.

This clonotype was counted between two and nine times. The chain has TRBV20-1 and TRBJ2-5; tentatively, D is TRBD1 (6 bases). The CDR3 runs to 14 residues. Looked up from germline, CDR1 is DFQATT and CDR2 is SNEGSKA (reference sequence). V lost 4 bases, J lost 1 base, and 13 bases lay in between. For the CDR3, the DNA is TGCAGTGCTAAGGGGACACCCTCCCAAGAGACCCAGTACTTC. Amino acids: CSAKGTPSQETQYF.

The CDR3: CASSVLANTEAFF. The DNA for the CDR3 is TGTGCCAGCAGTGTTCTGGCGAACACTGAAGCTTTCTTT. The rearrangement links TRBV6-1 to TRBJ1-1; no clear D gene. From germline, CDR1 is MNHNS and CDR2 SASEGT. Trimming took off 4 bases at V and 1 base at J, with 7 bases between the two ends. The CDR3 extends over 13 amino acids.

This clonotype was observed many times. The chain recombines TRBV29-1 with TRBJ2-5; 7 bases are a match to TRBD2. V shed 4 bases, J shed 5 bases, and the junction held 1 base outside the gene matches. The CDR3 covers 11 residues. Per germline, CDR1 SQVTM and CDR2 ANQGSEA. CDR3 in amino acids: CSVVGGETQYF. The CDR3 DNA follows: TGCAGCGTTGTCGGGGGGGAGACCCAGTACTTC. The full variable domain, completed using reference TRBV29-1 and TRBJ2-5, is SAVISQKPSRDICQRGTSLTIQCQVDSQVTMMFWYRQQPGQSLTLIATANQGSEATYESGFVIDKFPISRPNLTFSTLTVSNMSPEDSSIYLCSVVGGETQYFGPGTRLLVL.

At least ten counts were recorded for this clonotype. V usage is TRBV7-2 and J usage is TRBJ2-5; the D gene could be TRBD1 or TRBD2 (5 bases each). CDR1 SGHTA and CDR2 FQGNSA come from the germline V gene. Trimming removed 1 base at V and 1 base at J, with 10 bases between. This CDR3 region has 15 residues. The chain's CDR3 is CASSLGLGPQETQYF. The CDR3 region has the DNA TGTGCCAGCAGCTTAGGACTGGGACCCCAAGAGACCCAGTACTTC.

The CDR3 bases are TGCGCCAGCAGCCCCGACAGGCCCACGAACACTGAAGCTTTCTTT. As protein: CASSPDRPTNTEAFF. The chain has TRBV5-1 and TRBJ1-1; perhaps TRBD1 as D (6 bases). Germline CDR1 and CDR2: SGHRS and YFSETQ. V lost 4 bases to trimming and J lost 1 base, with 14 bases between them. CDR3 size: 15 residues.

CDR3 in amino acids: CASSQSPGTSNEQFF. The CDR3 bases are TGTGCCAGCAGCCAATCTCCCGGGACTAGCAATGAGCAGTTCTTC. This chain links TRBV3-1 with TRBJ2-1; 8 nucleotides line up with TRBD2. Germline V gene lookup returns CDR1 LGHDT and CDR2 YNNKEL (reference sequence). V trimming: 2 bases; J trimming: 6 bases; junction bases outside the gene matches: 6. CDR3 length: 15 amino acids.